The present entry profiles one T cell receptor beta chain with its context. No antigen is known for it. The data were obtained in a study of cytomegalovirus exposure and HLA in healthy donors. Study-level results: Looking again later, the authors saw that most CMV-associated TCR beta chains seemed HLA-restricted. In vitro confirmation showed a few CMV-associated chains to be CMV antigen specific. Upon later analysis, HLA-associated TCR beta chains proved more clonally expanded than other, equally common chains.

Germline assignment: CDR1 SGDLS and CDR2 YYNGEE. The V end was cut by 0 bases, the J end by 4 bases, with 10 bases between. The CDR3 length is 15 residues. With 60 Vbeta and 13 Jbeta primers, the PCR was carried out. Repertoires were generated with immunoSEQ multiplex PCR, while TCRdb's copy carries only in-frame clones and drops some. The table lists roughly 120,000 clones, more than 60% of them singletons. The chain has TRBV9 and TRBJ1-4; a possible D gene is TRBD1 (6 bases). The receptor was isolated from a man aged 35 to 55 in good health and CMV-seropositive. Sample: PBMCs. The DNA for the CDR3 is TGTGCCAGCAGCGTAGCTACAGGGTATAATGAAAAACTGTTTTTT. Translation: CASSVATGYNEKLFF.